What follows are 18 T cell receptor beta chains derived from one specimen sequenced in a study of T cell responses to AZD1222 COVID-19 vaccine. Assay: immunoSEQ multiplex PCR; the TCRdb copy retains only in-frame clones and omits some. Here the sample spans approximately 150,000 clones, about nine tenths being singletons. The sample in question was peripheral blood, obtained 28 days after the second AZD1222 dose. The receptors shown here come from an adult who received the AZD1222 COVID-19 vaccine.

The V gene is TRBV14, the J gene TRBJ2-2; D call uncertain. The V end was cut by 1 base, the J end by 2 bases, with 2 bases between. Germline V gene data show CDR1 as SGHDN and CDR2 as FVKESK. The CDR3 is 13 residues long. The CDR3 region has the DNA TGTGCCAGCAGCCAAGGTAACACCGGGGAGCTGTTTTTT. This encodes CASSQGNTGELFF.

V usage is TRBV6-6 and J usage is TRBJ2-5; TRBD1 aligns across 9 bases. Germline V CDR1 and CDR2: MNHNY, SVGAGI (reference sequence). There are 14 residues in the CDR3. Unmatched junction bases numbered 4, after V lost 5 bases and J lost 3 bases. The DNA for the CDR3 is TGTGCCAGCAGTCCGGACAGGGGTAAAGAGACCCAGTACTTC. Translating gives CASSPDRGKETQYF.

The V and J genes are TRBV9 and TRBJ1-1; 8 bases map to TRBD1. With V trimmed by 4 bases and J by 4 bases, 9 bases remained unmatched. Germline loops: CDR1 SGDLS, CDR2 YYNGEE. The CDR3 has 15 amino acids. CDR3 region: CASSPGPGGFTEAFF. The CDR3 bases are TGTGCCAGCAGCCCCGGCCCAGGGGGCTTCACTGAAGCTTTCTTT.

CDR3 amino acids: CASSRTGGTEAFF. The CDR3 DNA is TGTGCCAGCAGTCGCACAGGGGGGACTGAAGCTTTCTTT. The rearrangement links TRBV27 to TRBJ1-1, with 8 bases lining up with TRBD1. CDR3 length: 13 residues. Germline V gene data show CDR1 as MNHEY and CDR2 as SMNVEV (reference sequence). Trimming took 5 bases from V and 5 from J; bases not matched to a gene: 4.

J is TRBJ1-1 and V is TRBV12-3 or TRBV12-4; D uncertain. The V end lost 5 bases, the J end lost 11 bases, and 18 bases lay between the germline ends. This CDR3 spans 13 amino acids. For the CDR3, the DNA is TGTGCCAGCAGTACCCGGGCGGCTGGATTGGCTTTCTTT. Residues: CASSTRAAGLAFF.

CDR3 protein: CASTPSNRGEEQFF. As DNA, the CDR3 is TGCGCCAGCACTCCCTCCAATCGGGGAGAGGAGCAGTTCTTC. This chain links TRBV5-1 with TRBJ2-1; possibly TRBD2 for D (5 bases). Germline values: CDR1 SGHRS, CDR2 YFSETQ. The CDR3 contains 14 residues. V was clipped by 6 bases and J by 10 bases, with 20 bases between them.

J is TRBJ2-5 and V is TRBV5-1; tentatively, D is TRBD1 (5 bases). Germline loops: CDR1 SGHRS, CDR2 YFSETQ. CDR3 length equals 14 residues. Trimming stripped 2 bases from V and 1 base from J, with 9 bases between. The CDR3 DNA follows: TGCGCCAGCAGCTTCAGGGCGTCCCAAGAGACCCAGTACTTC. Its protein is CASSFRASQETQYF.

The chain carries TRBV5-4 and TRBJ2-2; 15 bases are a match to TRBD2. Germline CDR1 is SGHNT and CDR2 is YYREEE (reference sequence). The CDR3 covers 16 residues. Trimming cost V 3 bases and J 4 bases; bases outside gene matches: 1. As DNA, the CDR3 is TGTGCCAGCAGCTCGGGACTAGCGGGAGGCACCGGGGAGCTGTTTTTT. Translation: CASSSGLAGGTGELFF.

The rearrangement uses TRBV9 and TRBJ2-3; perhaps TRBD2 as D (6 bases). V lost 4 bases, J lost 1 base, and 16 bases lay in between. Germline loops: CDR1 SGDLS, CDR2 YYNGEE. The CDR3 extends over 16 amino acids. As DNA, the CDR3 is TGTGCCAGCAGCCTCGGAGTAGCGGCCCGCACAGATACGCAGTATTTT. This encodes CASSLGVAARTDTQYF.

The rearrangement links TRBV4-1 to TRBJ2-7; TRBD1 agrees at 10 bases. CDR1 MGHRA and CDR2 YSYEKL come from the germline V gene. V lost 4 bases and J lost 2; bases outside the gene matches: 2. This CDR3 is built from 14 residues. The CDR3 loop reads CASSPGQGAYEQYF. CDR3 bases: TGCGCCAGCAGCCCAGGACAGGGGGCCTACGAGCAGTACTTC.

The chain joins TRBV7-2 to TRBJ2-1, with D possibly being TRBD2 (5 bases). In germline, CDR1 is SGHTA, CDR2 FQGNSA. Trimming removed 7 bases from V and 4 bases from J, with 26 bases in between. The CDR3 consists of 18 residues. The CDR3 nucleotides are TGTGCCAGCACCTCCTCCCACTGGGTGAAGCCGGGGTACAATGAGCAGTTCTTC. Translation: CASTSSHWVKPGYNEQFF.

This chain links TRBV27 with TRBJ1-4, with 8 positions matching TRBD1. The junction had 10 bases not matched to a gene; V was cut back by 5 bases and J by 8 bases. Germline V gene lookup returns CDR1 MNHEY and CDR2 SMNVEV (reference sequence). The CDR3 loop spans 15 amino acids. Here the CDR3 reads CASSLSRGRGEKLFF. The CDR3 DNA reads as TGTGCCAGCAGTCTTAGCAGGGGGCGAGGGGAAAAACTGTTTTTT.

The rearrangement links TRBV5-4 to TRBJ2-1; D tentatively fits TRBD1 or TRBD2 (5 bases each). V gave up 0 bases and J gave up 9 bases, with 16 bases separating them. The CDR3 is 15 amino acids. The germline CDR1 and CDR2 sequences are SGHNT and YYREEE (reference sequence). The CDR3 nucleotides read TGTGCCAGCAGCTTGGACGTGAGGGGCTCGGGTGAGCAGTTCTTC. This gives the protein CASSLDVRGSGEQFF.

The gene calls are TRBV28 and TRBJ1-4, with D uncertain. Trimming removed 4 bases from V and 5 bases from J, with 17 bases in between. This CDR3 comprises 16 residues. Germline loops: CDR1 MDHEN, CDR2 SYDVKM. CDR3 in amino acids: CASSSPGRTNNEKLFF. The DNA for the CDR3 is TGTGCCAGCAGTTCCCCCGGTAGGACGAACAATGAAAAACTGTTTTTT.

This clone appeared a single time. The chain recombines TRBV18 with TRBJ1-1; D gene ambiguous. Germline lookup yields CDR1 KGHSH and CDR2 LQKENI. Between the trimmed V and J ends, which lost 4 bases and 1 base, there was a span of 10 bases. This CDR3 is 14 amino acids long. Here the CDR3 reads CASSLVGENTEAFF. DNA of the CDR3: TGTGCCAGCTCACTGGTAGGAGAGAACACTGAAGCTTTCTTT.

The chain links TRBV6-4 to TRBJ2-6, with 8 bases that match TRBD1. Trimming took 4 bases from V and 1 from J; bases not matched to a gene: 6. CDR1 MRHNA and CDR2 SNTAGT come from the germline V gene. The CDR3 contains 17 residues. The CDR3 DNA follows: TGTGCCAGCAGTGGCGGACAGGGAATGTCTGGGGCCAACGTCCTGACTTTC. Translated, it gives CASSGGQGMSGANVLTF.

The rearrangement links TRBV4-3 to TRBJ1-5, with D hard to call. Trimming shortened V by 0 bases and J by 5 bases, and 14 bases separated the two germline ends. Germline assignment: CDR1 LGHNA and CDR2 YSLEER. The CDR3 consists of 16 residues. The CDR3 spells CASSQEATASDQPQHF. Written as DNA, the CDR3 is TGCGCCAGCAGCCAAGAGGCCACAGCCAGCGATCAGCCCCAGCATTTT.

This chain links TRBV6-2 or TRBV6-3 with TRBJ2-1; tentative D call: TRBD2 (6 bases). CDR1 is MNHEY and CDR2 is SVGEGT in the germline V gene. With 0 bases removed from V and 7 bases from J, the gap between germline ends came to 16 bases. The CDR3 contains 16 residues. Written as DNA, the CDR3 is TGTGCCAGCAGTTACTCGCTGGGACTTGTGGGAAATGAGCAGTTCTTC. Its translation is CASSYSLGLVGNEQFF.